The 29 T cell receptor beta chains below come from one sample, sequenced in a study of shared clonotypes between healthy human individuals. Clones were sequenced by immunoSEQ multiplex PCR, and TCRdb holds only the in-frame ones, with some missing. Of about 2.4 million clones in the sample, over 85% are singletons; the top ten hold 0.36%. Input material: naive CD4+ T cells from PBMCs. Indicated subset: CD45RA+ positively selected. The receptors stem from a young man in good health. Some clones in this sample may be carry-over from other donors' samples.

The rearrangement links TRBV5-1 to TRBJ2-6; the D gene is possibly TRBD2 (6 bases). V lost 3 bases to trimming and J lost 2 bases, with 12 bases between them. Germline lookup yields CDR1 SGHRS and CDR2 YFSETQ. The CDR3 has 16 residues. The CDR3 protein is CASSWGDRAGANVLTF. Here the CDR3 DNA reads TGCGCCAGCAGCTGGGGGGACCGGGCTGGGGCCAACGTCCTGACTTTC. Combining the CDR3 with reference TRBV5-1 and TRBJ2-6 gives the whole variable domain KAGVTQTPRYLIKTRGQQVTLSCSPISGHRSVSWYQQTPGQGLQFLFEYFSETQRNKGNFPGRFSGRQFSNSRSEMNVSTLELGDSALYLCASSWGDRAGANVLTFGAGSRLTVL.

The rearrangement uses TRBV10-3 and TRBJ2-3; possibly TRBD1 or TRBD2 for D (7 bases each). The CDR3 totals 15 residues. Germline-derived CDR1 and CDR2 are ENHRY and SYGVKD. Trimming pared 3 bases from V and 6 bases from J, leaving 16 bases between. The CDR3, as DNA: TGTGCCATCAGTGACAGGGGGGGGCTTTCGGATACGCAGTATTTT. Translating gives CAISDRGGLSDTQYF.

The chain recombines TRBV7-2 with TRBJ1-2; no reliable D call. The germline gives CDR1 SGHTA, CDR2 FQGNSA. The CDR3 totals 17 residues. Trimming took 1 base from V and 0 from J, leaving 15 bases between them. The CDR3: CASSLVSRPLSNYGYTF. The CDR3 DNA follows: TGTGCCAGCAGCTTAGTATCCAGGCCCCTTTCTAACTATGGCTACACCTTC.

This sequence joins TRBV5-4 and TRBJ2-1; D is ambiguous. The germline gives CDR1 SGHNT, CDR2 YYREEE (reference sequence). V lost 4 bases to trimming and J lost 6 bases, with 14 bases between them. This CDR3 has 14 amino acids. The CDR3 sequence is CASSAIVYANEQFF. For the CDR3, the DNA is TGTGCCAGCAGCGCAATAGTATATGCCAATGAGCAGTTCTTC.

The gene calls are TRBV18 and TRBJ2-1; 12 nucleotides agree with TRBD2. CDR1 and CDR2 from the germline V gene are KGHSH and LQKENI. The CDR3 runs 17 residues. V trimming: 3 bases; J trimming: 8 bases; junction bases outside the gene matches: 11. The CDR3 DNA follows: TGTGCCAGCTCACCTCCTTGGCTAGCGGGAGGGGGCGATGAGCAGTTCTTC. It encodes CASSPPWLAGGGDEQFF.

The V and J genes are TRBV5-1 and TRBJ2-5, with D perhaps being TRBD1 or TRBD2 (5 bases each). Germline V lookup: CDR1 SGHRS, CDR2 YFSETQ. V lost 3 bases and J 3 bases, leaving 15 bases between the germline ends. This CDR3 region has 15 residues. The CDR3 DNA is TGCGCCAGCAGCTCGGGTCCAGGGACGGAAGAGACCCAGTACTTC. It codes for CASSSGPGTEETQYF.

The V gene is TRBV6-5, the J gene TRBJ1-1; TRBD1 might be the D (5 bases). V dropped 0 bases and J dropped 11 bases, with 13 bases sitting between them. CDR3 length equals 13 residues. Germline assignment: CDR1 MNHEY and CDR2 SVGAGI. The CDR3 is CASSYSQGSIAFF. In DNA, the CDR3 is TGTGCCAGCAGTTACTCGCAGGGATCAATTGCTTTCTTT.

The V call is TRBV14, the J call TRBJ2-7; 14 bases fit TRBD2. The CDR3 covers 16 residues. Trimming at V came to 1 base and at J to 3 bases, leaving 2 bases not matched to a gene. Germline-derived CDR1 and CDR2 are SGHDN and FVKESK. The CDR3 sequence: CASSQGLAGGLYEQYF. The CDR3 DNA is TGTGCCAGCAGCCAAGGACTAGCGGGAGGGCTCTACGAGCAGTACTTC.

Notes on this clone: This CDR3 is also generated by other DNA sequences in the sample. The chain recombines TRBV6-6 with TRBJ1-5; D uncertain. The germline gives CDR1 MNHNY, CDR2 SVGAGI (reference sequence). CDR3 length equals 15 residues. Trimming took 0 bases from V and 1 from J, leaving 7 bases between them. CDR3 in DNA: TGTGCCAGCAGTTACTCGGGCGGGAGCAATCAGCCCCAGCATTTT. Its translation is CASSYSGGSNQPQHF.

On this clone itself: Different DNA sequences within this sample yield the same CDR3. The rearrangement joins TRBV28 to TRBJ2-1, with D possibly TRBD1 on 5 matching bases. V was pared by 2 bases and J by 10 bases, with 6 bases between. The CDR3 totals 11 residues. Germline assignment: CDR1 MDHEN and CDR2 SYDVKM. The CDR3 nucleotides are TGTGCCAGCAGTTTAAACAGGGAGCAGTTCTTC. Its protein product is CASSLNREQFF.

J is TRBJ2-6 and V is TRBV2; D might be TRBD2 (5 bases). The CDR3 is 14 residues long. The V gene lost 4 bases and the J gene lost 1 base, with 5 bases spanning the gap. The germline V gene has CDR1 SNHLY and CDR2 FYNNEI. The DNA for the CDR3 is TGTGCCAGCAGTGGAGGGTCTGGGGCCAACGTCCTGACTTTC. This translates into CASSGGSGANVLTF.

This rearrangement joins TRBV7-2 to TRBJ1-2; unclear D gene. V was trimmed by 5 bases and J by 7 bases, leaving 11 bases between them. Germline values: CDR1 SGHTA, CDR2 FQGNSA. There are 12 residues in the CDR3. CDR3 in amino acids: CASSLLWAGYTF. The CDR3 region has the DNA TGTGCCAGCAGCCTACTATGGGCTGGCTACACCTTC.

This clone was seen only a few times. This sample also contains other DNA sequences that code for the same CDR3. This chain uses TRBV9 with TRBJ1-5; no clear D. Germline CDR1 and CDR2: SGDLS and YYNGEE. Trimming shortened V by 0 bases and J by 1 base, and 5 bases separated the two germline ends. The CDR3 loop spans 14 amino acids. CDR3 loop: CASSVDHSNQPQHF. In DNA form, the CDR3 reads TGTGCCAGCAGCGTAGACCACAGCAATCAGCCCCAGCATTTT.

The chain combines TRBV7-9 with TRBJ1-4, with 10 bases aligning to TRBD1. V gave up 5 bases and J gave up 8 bases; unmatched junction bases: 11. Germline CDR1 reads SEHNR; CDR2 reads FQNEAQ (reference sequence). This CDR3 comprises 16 residues. CDR3 nucleotides: TGTGCCAGCAGCCCCCAGAGACAGGGGGCGTGGGAAAAACTGTTTTTT. Translation: CASSPQRQGAWEKLFF.

Details on this clone: Other DNA sequences in this specimen translate into the identical CDR3. The J gene is TRBJ1-5, the V gene TRBV6-1; D not resolved. Germline lookup yields CDR1 MNHNS and CDR2 SASEGT. Trimming cost V 1 base and J 2 bases, with 6 bases left between them. The CDR3 contains 14 residues. CDR3 amino acids: CASSEVGGNQPQHF. The DNA of the CDR3 is TGTGCCAGCAGTGAAGTCGGAGGCAATCAGCCCCAGCATTTT.

In the case of this clone: The identical CDR3 is also encoded by other nucleotide sequences in the sample. V gene TRBV29-1 combines with J gene TRBJ1-1; no definite D call. The CDR3 has 11 amino acids. CDR1 is SQVTM and CDR2 is ANQGSEA in the germline V gene. The V and J ends lost 5 bases and 3 bases respectively, with 7 bases between them. The CDR3 sequence is CSVFGDTEAFF. The CDR3 DNA sequence: TGCAGCGTTTTCGGTGACACTGAAGCTTTCTTT. Full variable domain (rest looked up from reference TRBV29-1 and TRBJ1-1): SAVISQKPSRDICQRGTSLTIQCQVDSQVTMMFWYRQQPGQSLTLIATANQGSEATYESGFVIDKFPISRPNLTFSTLTVSNMSPEDSSIYLCSVFGDTEAFFGQGTRLTVV.

This clone came up once. The chain is built from TRBV4-1 and TRBJ1-6; no clear D gene. V was trimmed by 0 bases and J by 7 bases, leaving 13 bases between them. The CDR3 sequence is 16 residues long. The germline gives CDR1 MGHRA, CDR2 YSYEKL. CDR3 coding DNA: TGCGCCAGCAGCCAAGAGCCAGATTTTGGAAATTCACCCCTCCACTTT. Translating it yields CASSQEPDFGNSPLHF.

The rearrangement links TRBV28 to TRBJ2-3; D perhaps matches TRBD2 (5 bases). The CDR3 runs 14 residues. The ends were cut back, 10 bases at V and 1 base at J, with 15 bases in the middle. Germline V gives CDR1 MDHEN, CDR2 SYDVKM. The CDR3 nucleotides are TGTGCCACCGCCGAGGGAGATGGCACAGATACGCAGTATTTT. It is translated as CATAEGDGTDTQYF.

In regard to this clone: In this CDR3 the conserved last residue, phenylalanine or tryptophan, is missing, so a read error is likely. It is unclear where the CDR3 begins or ends on the DNA, so no DNA is shown, and the CDR3 is as TCRdb lists it. The V gene is TRBV5-6, the J gene TRBJ2-7; the table calls TRBD1, which could not be checked here. With termini counted, the CDR3 has 13 amino acids. The germline V gene has CDR1 SGHDT and CDR2 YYEEEE. CDR3: CASSPDATGAVVL.

The chain uses TRBV27 and TRBJ2-2; either TRBD1 or TRBD2 may fit D (6 bases each). V was pared by 5 bases and J by 6 bases, with 22 bases between. This CDR3 contains 17 residues. Germline V lookup: CDR1 MNHEY, CDR2 SMNVEV (reference sequence). Here the CDR3 DNA reads TGTGCCAGCAGTCTCTTTGGACTCACGGGGGCGGCCGGGGAGCTGTTTTTT. Amino acid sequence: CASSLFGLTGAAGELFF.

The rearrangement uses TRBV7-8 and TRBJ1-5; maybe TRBD1 (6 bases). This CDR3 is 15 amino acids long. Germline CDR1 reads SGHVS; CDR2 reads FQNEAQ. V dropped 1 base and J dropped 4 bases, with 11 bases sitting between them. CDR3 DNA: TGTGCCAGCAGCTTAGGGGGGGCGCGAAATCAGCCCCAGCATTTT. It is translated as CASSLGGARNQPQHF.

The CDR3 sequence: CASSFAGWTGELFF. CDR3 nucleotide sequence: TGTGCCAGCAGTTTCGCGGGTTGGACCGGGGAGCTGTTTTTT. The J gene is TRBJ2-2, the V gene TRBV27, with D possibly TRBD2 on 5 matching bases. The CDR3 runs to 14 residues. Germline CDR1 is MNHEY and CDR2 is SMNVEV (reference sequence). The V and J ends lost 3 bases and 5 bases respectively, with 10 bases between them.

The rearrangement joins TRBV27 to TRBJ1-4; D not resolved. This CDR3 comprises 15 residues. The V gene lost 7 bases and the J gene lost 0 bases, with 12 bases spanning the gap. Per the germline V gene, CDR1 is MNHEY and CDR2 is SMNVEV (reference sequence). CDR3 DNA sequence: TGTGCCAGCAAAATGGCGGGTGCAACTAATGAAAAACTGTTTTTT. It specifies CASKMAGATNEKLFF.

This rearrangement joins TRBV19 to TRBJ1-5, with no clear D. Trimming took off 5 bases at V and 2 bases at J, with 10 bases between the two ends. This CDR3 has 14 residues. Germline V CDR1 and CDR2: LNHDA, SQIVND (reference sequence). The CDR3 nucleotides read TGTGCCAGTAGTGGGTCAGCCCGCAATCAGCCCCAGCATTTT. Translation gives CASSGSARNQPQHF.

This sequence joins TRBV28 and TRBJ2-7; no firm D call. The germline V gene encodes CDR1 MDHEN and CDR2 SYDVKM. The CDR3 extends over 9 amino acids. The V end was cut by 8 bases, the J end by 6 bases, with 5 bases between. The CDR3 is CASGFEQYF. The CDR3 DNA follows: TGTGCCAGCGGATTCGAGCAGTACTTC.

This clone occurred once. The same CDR3 can be traced to other DNA sequences in this sample. This chain connects TRBV20-1 to TRBJ2-3; no reliable D call. The ends were cut back, 1 base at V and 4 bases at J, with 3 bases in the middle. CDR1 DFQATT and CDR2 SNEGSKA come from the germline V gene (reference sequence). The CDR3 extends over 11 amino acids. CDR3 DNA: TGCAGTGCTAGAGGGTCAGATACGCAGTATTTT. As protein: CSARGSDTQYF.

The V gene is TRBV28, the J gene TRBJ2-1; 7 bases map to TRBD2. Germline V gene sequence: CDR1 MDHEN, CDR2 SYDVKM. CDR3 length equals 18 residues. J lost 0 bases, V lost 6 bases, and 14 bases had no gene match. In DNA, the CDR3 is TGTGCCAGCAGCCCTATATGGGCGGGGAGGGGCTCCTACAATGAGCAGTTCTTC. This gives the protein CASSPIWAGRGSYNEQFF.

The chain links TRBV19 to TRBJ1-3; D is undetermined. The germline V gene has CDR1 LNHDA and CDR2 SQIVND (reference sequence). Trimming left V 7 bases short and J 0 bases short, with 13 bases between. The length of the CDR3 is 15 residues. CDR3 loop: CASNSQDHSGNTIYF. The CDR3 DNA reads as TGTGCCAGTAACTCCCAGGACCACTCTGGAAACACCATATATTTT.

V gene TRBV20-1 combines with J gene TRBJ2-1, with D uncertain. The V end was cut by 5 bases, the J end by 9 bases, with 8 bases between. This CDR3 region has 10 residues. The germline gives CDR1 DFQATT, CDR2 SNEGSKA (reference sequence). The CDR3 region has the DNA TGCAGTGCTTCGTTCGGTGAGCAGTTCTTC. Residues: CSASFGEQFF.